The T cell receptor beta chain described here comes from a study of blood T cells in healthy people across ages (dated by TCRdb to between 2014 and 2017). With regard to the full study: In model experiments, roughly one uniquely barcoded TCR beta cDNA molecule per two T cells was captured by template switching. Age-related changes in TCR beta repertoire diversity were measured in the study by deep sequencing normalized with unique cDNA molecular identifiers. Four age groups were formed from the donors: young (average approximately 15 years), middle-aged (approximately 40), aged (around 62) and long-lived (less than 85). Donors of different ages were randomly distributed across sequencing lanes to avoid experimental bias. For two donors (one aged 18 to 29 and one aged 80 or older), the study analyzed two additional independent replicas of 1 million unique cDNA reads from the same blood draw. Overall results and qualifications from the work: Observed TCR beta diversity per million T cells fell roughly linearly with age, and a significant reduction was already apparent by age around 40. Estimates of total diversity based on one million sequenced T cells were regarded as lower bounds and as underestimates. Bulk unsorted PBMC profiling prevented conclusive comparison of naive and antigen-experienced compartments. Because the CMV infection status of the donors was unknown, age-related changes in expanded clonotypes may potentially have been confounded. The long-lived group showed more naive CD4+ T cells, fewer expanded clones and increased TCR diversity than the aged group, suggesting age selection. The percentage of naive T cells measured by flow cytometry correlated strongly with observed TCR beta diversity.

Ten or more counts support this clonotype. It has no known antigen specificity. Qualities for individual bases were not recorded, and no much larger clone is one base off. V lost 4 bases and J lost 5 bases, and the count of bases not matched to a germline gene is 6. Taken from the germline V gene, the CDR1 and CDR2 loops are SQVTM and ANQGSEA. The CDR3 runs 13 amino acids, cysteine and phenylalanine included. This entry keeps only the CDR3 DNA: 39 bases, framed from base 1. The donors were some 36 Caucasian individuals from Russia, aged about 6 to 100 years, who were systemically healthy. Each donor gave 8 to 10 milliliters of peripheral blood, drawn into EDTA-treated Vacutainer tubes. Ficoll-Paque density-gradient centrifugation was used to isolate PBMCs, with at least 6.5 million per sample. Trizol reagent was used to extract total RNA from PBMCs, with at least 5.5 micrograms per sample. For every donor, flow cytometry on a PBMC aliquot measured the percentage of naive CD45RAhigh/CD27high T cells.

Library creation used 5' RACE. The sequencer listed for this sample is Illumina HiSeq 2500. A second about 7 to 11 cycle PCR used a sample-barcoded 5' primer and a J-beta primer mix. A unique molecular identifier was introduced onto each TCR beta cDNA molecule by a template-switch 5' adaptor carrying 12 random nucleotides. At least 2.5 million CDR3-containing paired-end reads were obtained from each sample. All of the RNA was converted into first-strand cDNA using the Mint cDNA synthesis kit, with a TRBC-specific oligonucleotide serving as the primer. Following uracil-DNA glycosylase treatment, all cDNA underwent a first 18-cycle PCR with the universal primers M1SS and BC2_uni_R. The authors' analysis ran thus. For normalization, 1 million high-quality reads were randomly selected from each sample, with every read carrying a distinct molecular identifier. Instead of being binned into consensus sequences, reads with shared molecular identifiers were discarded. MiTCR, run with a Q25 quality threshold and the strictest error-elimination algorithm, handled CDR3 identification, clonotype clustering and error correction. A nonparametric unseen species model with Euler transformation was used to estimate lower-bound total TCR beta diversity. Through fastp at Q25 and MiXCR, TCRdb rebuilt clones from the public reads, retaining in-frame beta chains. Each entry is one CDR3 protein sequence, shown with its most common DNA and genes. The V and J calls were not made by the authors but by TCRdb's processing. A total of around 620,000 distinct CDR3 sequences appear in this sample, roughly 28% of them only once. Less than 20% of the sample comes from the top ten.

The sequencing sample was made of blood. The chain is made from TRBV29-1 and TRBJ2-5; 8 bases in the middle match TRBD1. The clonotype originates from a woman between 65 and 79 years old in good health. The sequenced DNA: TGCAGCGTTGGGACAGGGATTTCCGAGACCCAGTACTTC. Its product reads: CSVGTGISETQYF.